The next 5 T cell receptor beta chains were all read from a single sample in a study of human T cells and chemical hapten exposure. TCRdb ran MiXCR on the RACE reads and lists one entry per CDR3 protein. The sample consists of 62,000 or so distinct CDR3 sequences, roughly 9.8% of them appearing once. The time point denotes: pre-sensitization, week 0. The treatment here: therapeutic diphenylcyclopropenone sensitization with weekly scalp DPC. The sequencing here drew on whole blood, taken in connection with sensitization to the hapten diphenylcyclopropenone (DPC). The origin of the receptors is a woman aged 50 to 60 with alopecia areata. Some clones in this sample may be carry-over from other donors' samples.

The sample holds many counts of this clonotype. J is TRBJ1-3 and V is TRBV9; the match to TRBD1 covers 7 bases. Germline CDR1 SGDLS, CDR2 YYNGEE. Trimming cost V 1 base and J 4 bases; bases outside gene matches: 14. CDR3 length equals 18 residues. The CDR3, as DNA: TGTGCCAGCAGCGTAAAAGGGGGCCAGGATGGTCGAGGAAACACCATATATTTT. Protein sequence: CASSVKGGQDGRGNTIYF.

This clonotype was detected ten times or more. The V gene is TRBV10-3, the J gene TRBJ2-1, with D tentatively TRBD2 (7 bases). The V gene's germline CDR1 is ENHRY and CDR2 SYGVKD. Deletions cut 2 bases from V and 2 bases from J, with 16 bases between. The CDR3 length is 17 residues. CDR3 nucleotides: TGTGCCATCAGTGAGGATTGGGGGGGGCGTACCTACAATGAGCAGTTCTTC. Protein product: CAISEDWGGRTYNEQFF.

The chain combines TRBV2 with TRBJ1-2, with a possible D match to TRBD1 (5 bases). CDR1 and CDR2 (germline): SNHLY, FYNNEI. V lost 2 bases to trimming and J lost 5 bases, with 15 bases between them. The CDR3 totals 15 residues. The CDR3 sequence: CASSERIGAGYGYTF. The CDR3 bases are TGTGCCAGCAGTGAACGGATAGGGGCCGGGTATGGCTACACCTTC. Supplemented by reference TRBV2 and TRBJ1-2, the full variable domain reads EPEVTQTPSHQVTQMGQEVILRCVPISNHLYFYWYRQILGQKVEFLVSFYNNEISEKSEIFDDQFSVERPDGSNFTLKIRSTKLEDSAMYFCASSERIGAGYGYTFGSGTRLTVV.

This clonotype turned up a few times. The rearrangement uses TRBV7-2 and TRBJ1-5; TRBD1 agrees at 12 bases. CDR3 length: 14 residues. Germline CDR1 and CDR2: SGHTA and FQGNSA. The V segment lost 5 bases and the J segment 6 bases; nucleotides outside the gene matches: 2. CDR3: CASSVGQGAQPQHF. The CDR3 DNA reads as TGTGCCAGCAGCGTGGGACAGGGGGCTCAGCCCCAGCATTTT.

This clonotype was picked up many times. The chain recombines TRBV18 with TRBJ2-7; 9 bases map to TRBD1. Unmatched junction bases numbered 3, after V lost 0 bases and J lost 0 bases. The CDR3 loop spans 16 amino acids. Germline V gene data show CDR1 as KGHSH and CDR2 as LQKENI. As DNA, the CDR3 is TGTGCCAGCTCACCACCGCGGGGACAGGGCTCCTACGAGCAGTACTTC. It encodes CASSPPRGQGSYEQYF. The full variable domain, completed using reference TRBV18 and TRBJ2-7, is NAGVMQNPRHLVRRRGQEARLRCSPMKGHSHVYWYRQLPEEGLKFMVYLQKENIIDESGMPKERFSAEFPKEGPSILRIQQVVRGDSAAYFCASSPPRGQGSYEQYFGPGTRLTVT.